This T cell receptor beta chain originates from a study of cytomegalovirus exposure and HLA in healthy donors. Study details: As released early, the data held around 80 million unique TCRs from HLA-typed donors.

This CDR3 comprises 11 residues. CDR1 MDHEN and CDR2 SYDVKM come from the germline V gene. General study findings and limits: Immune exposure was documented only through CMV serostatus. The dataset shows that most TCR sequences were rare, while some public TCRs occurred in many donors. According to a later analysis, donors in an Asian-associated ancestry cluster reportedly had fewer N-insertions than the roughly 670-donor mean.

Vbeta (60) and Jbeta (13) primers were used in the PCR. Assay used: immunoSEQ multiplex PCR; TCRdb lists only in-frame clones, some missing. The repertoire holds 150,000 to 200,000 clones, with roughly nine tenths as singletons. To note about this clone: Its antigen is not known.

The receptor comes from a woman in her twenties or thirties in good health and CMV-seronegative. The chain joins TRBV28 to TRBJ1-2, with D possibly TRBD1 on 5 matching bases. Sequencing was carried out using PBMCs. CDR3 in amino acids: CAAGGVRGYTF. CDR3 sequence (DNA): TGTGCAGCGGGAGGGGTGCGTGGCTACACCTTC.